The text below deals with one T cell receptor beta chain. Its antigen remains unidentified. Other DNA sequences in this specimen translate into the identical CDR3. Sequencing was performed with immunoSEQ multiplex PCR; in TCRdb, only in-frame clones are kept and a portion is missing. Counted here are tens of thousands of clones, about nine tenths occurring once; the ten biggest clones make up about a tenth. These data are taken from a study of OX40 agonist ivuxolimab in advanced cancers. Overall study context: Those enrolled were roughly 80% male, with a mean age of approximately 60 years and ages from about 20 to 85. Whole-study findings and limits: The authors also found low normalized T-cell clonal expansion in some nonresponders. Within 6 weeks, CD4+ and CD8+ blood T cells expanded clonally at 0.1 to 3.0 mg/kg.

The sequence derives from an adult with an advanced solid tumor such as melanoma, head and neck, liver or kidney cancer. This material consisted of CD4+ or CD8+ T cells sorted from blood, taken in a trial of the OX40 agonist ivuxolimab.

The CDR3 spells CASMRFPEETQYF. The CDR3 DNA is TGTGCCAGCATGCGGTTTCCCGAAGAGACCCAGTACTTC. The chain combines TRBV13 with TRBJ2-5; unclear D gene. This CDR3 has 13 residues. Germline CDR1 reads PRHDT; CDR2 reads FYEKMQ (reference sequence). Trimming removed 7 bases at V and 3 bases at J, with 12 bases between.